This TCR beta chain was profiled in a study of T cells in Graves' hyperthyroidism and ophthalmopathy. This clonotype was observed at least ten times. Its antigen is still unknown. Study results and caveats: From stable hyperthyroidism, ophthalmopathy was separated by a 13 V-J model.

Amplification targeted TCR beta CDR3 regions from RNA transcripts. First-round RT-PCR of the TCR CDR3 relied on the HTBI primer set. One entry per CDR3 protein, called by TCRdb with MiXCR from the multiplex PCR reads. The sample lists some 300,000 distinct CDR3 sequences, approximately 16% occurring once. Trimming removed 5 bases from V and 3 bases from J, with 14 bases in between. This CDR3 has 15 amino acids. Germline V gene sequence: CDR1 SGHNT, CDR2 YENEEA. The V and J genes are TRBV11-3 and TRBJ1-5; weak D call: TRBD1 (6 bases). The sample was blood. This sequence was found in a man aged 25-40 years with Graves' hyperthyroidism. The CDR3 spells CASSTSGQSNQPQHF. Here the CDR3 DNA reads TGTGCCAGCAGCACCTCCGGACAGTCCAATCAGCCCCAGCATTTT.